Listed here is a single T cell receptor beta chain. The germline V gene has CDR1 SEHNR and CDR2 FQNEAQ (reference sequence). Deletions cut 1 base from V and 8 bases from J, with 12 bases between. The CDR3 has 14 residues. Only in-frame clones appear in the TCRdb table, and some are missing; sequencing was by immunoSEQ multiplex PCR. The sample lists some 51,000 clones, 75% to 95% occurring once. The data stem from a study of blood T cell repertoires in COVID-19. On the study more broadly: PBMCs, B-cell-depleted T cells, or T cells were the source of the cDNA or gDNA that made up the material.

This receptor was obtained from a middle-aged man with acute or convalescent COVID-19. Source material: peripheral blood. V gene TRBV7-9 combines with J gene TRBJ2-1; D unclear. The CDR3 here is CASSLDVYSYEQFF. In DNA, the CDR3 is TGTGCCAGCAGCTTAGATGTCTACTCATATGAGCAGTTCTTC.